This entry lists 30 T cell receptor beta chains sequenced from one sample in a study of shared clonotypes between healthy human individuals. Only in-frame clones appear in the TCRdb table, and some are missing; sequencing was by immunoSEQ multiplex PCR. The sample lists approximately 2.4 million clones; nearly 97% were seen once. Sequenced input: naive CD4+ T cells sorted from blood. The subset denotes: CD45RA+ positively selected. These receptors originate from a man between 18 and 35 years old in good health.

The rearrangement links TRBV7-9 to TRBJ2-2; 8 bases are shared with TRBD1. The CDR3 has 16 amino acids. The J segment lost 4 bases and the V segment lost 2 bases, leaving 6 bases of the junction unmatched. CDR1 SEHNR and CDR2 FQNEAQ come from the germline V gene (reference sequence). This CDR3 reads CASSLQTGVGTGELFF. The CDR3 nucleotides read TGTGCCAGCAGCTTACAGACAGGGGTCGGCACCGGGGAGCTGTTTTTT.

The rearrangement links TRBV4-3 to TRBJ2-7, with TRBD2 identical over 10 bases. The V gene's germline CDR1 is LGHNA and CDR2 YSLEER. The V and J ends lost 0 bases and 0 bases, in that order; junction bases with no gene match: 8. This CDR3 comprises 18 residues. CDR3 DNA sequence: TGCGCCAGCAGCCAAGATTGGCTAGCGGGAGCCTACTCCTACGAGCAGTACTTC. It is translated as CASSQDWLAGAYSYEQYF.

Only one count was recorded for this clone. The chain joins TRBV27 to TRBJ2-1; 9 nucleotides match TRBD2. CDR3 length equals 16 residues. CDR1 and CDR2 from the germline V gene are MNHEY and SMNVEV (reference sequence). Trimming cost V 2 bases and J 8 bases; bases outside gene matches: 10. CDR3 loop: CASSLGWSGGLDEQFF. The CDR3 nucleotides read TGTGCCAGCAGTTTAGGCTGGAGCGGGGGGTTGGATGAGCAGTTCTTC.

This clone was seen only once. This rearrangement joins TRBV5-1 to TRBJ2-5, with D uncertain. Germline values: CDR1 SGHRS, CDR2 YFSETQ. V lost 7 bases to trimming and J lost 0 bases, with 7 bases between them. The length of the CDR3 is 12 residues. In nucleotides, the CDR3 is TGCGCCAGCGGTGGGAACCAAGAGACCCAGTACTTC. Translating it yields CASGGNQETQYF.

The chain joins TRBV18 to TRBJ2-2, with D possibly matching TRBD1 (6 bases). The V end was cut by 6 bases, the J end by 0 bases, with 14 bases between. From germline, CDR1 is KGHSH and CDR2 LQKENI. This CDR3 comprises 16 residues. CDR3 sequence reads: CASSPMQGSNTGELFF. The CDR3 nucleotides read TGTGCCAGCTCTCCCATGCAGGGGTCGAACACCGGGGAGCTGTTTTTT.

CDR3 region: CASSSRGTGDTGELFF. CDR3 nucleotides: TGTGCCAGCAGCTCTAGAGGGACAGGGGACACCGGGGAGCTGTTTTTT. The genes are TRBV11-3 and TRBJ2-2; 10 bases line up with TRBD1. Germline CDR1 reads SGHNT; CDR2 reads YENEEA. The CDR3 covers 16 residues. V lost 4 bases and J lost 3; bases outside the gene matches: 5.

This rearrangement joins TRBV27 to TRBJ1-6; possibly TRBD1 for D (6 bases). Between the trimmed V and J ends, which lost 5 bases and 4 bases, there was a span of 9 bases. The germline CDR1 and CDR2 sequences are MNHEY and SMNVEV (reference sequence). The CDR3 spans 14 residues. For the CDR3, the DNA is TGTGCCAGCAGTCAGACAGGTTATAATTCACCCCTCCACTTT. It yields the protein CASSQTGYNSPLHF.

This clone was seen a single time. Other DNA sequences in the same sample also yield this CDR3. The genes are TRBV7-9 and TRBJ1-5; TRBD1 matches at 8 bases. The CDR3 loop spans 15 amino acids. CDR1 is SEHNR and CDR2 is FQNEAQ in the germline V gene (reference sequence). V shed 5 bases, J shed 1 base, and the junction held 4 bases outside the gene matches. The CDR3: CASSPGQGSNQPQHF. In nucleotides, the CDR3 is TGTGCCAGCAGCCCAGGACAGGGAAGCAATCAGCCCCAGCATTTT.

The rearrangement links TRBV27 to TRBJ2-1; D call uncertain. V was pared by 3 bases and J by 4 bases, with 7 bases between. This CDR3 comprises 13 residues. Looked up from germline, CDR1 is MNHEY and CDR2 is SMNVEV (reference sequence). The CDR3 sequence is CASSLREYNEQFF. For the CDR3, the DNA is TGTGCCAGCAGTTTGCGCGAATACAATGAGCAGTTCTTC.

The chain has TRBV30 and TRBJ1-4; D might be TRBD1 (6 bases). CDR1 and CDR2 from the germline V gene are GTSNPN and SVGIG (reference sequence). The CDR3 spans 14 residues. V lost 0 bases and J lost 6, with 11 bases in between. This chain's CDR3 is CAWSVGGADEKLFF. For the CDR3, the DNA is TGTGCCTGGAGTGTCGGGGGCGCAGATGAAAAACTGTTTTTT.

The gene calls are TRBV18 and TRBJ1-1; no reliable D call. V was clipped by 4 bases and J by 1 base, with 10 bases between them. The CDR3 has 14 residues. Germline V gives CDR1 KGHSH, CDR2 LQKENI. The CDR3 sequence is CASSQGRGNTEAFF. The CDR3 DNA follows: TGTGCCAGCTCACAGGGAAGAGGGAACACTGAAGCTTTCTTT.

This clone was recorded only once. CDR3 sequence (DNA): TGTGCCAGCAGCGCCGGACAGCCGAGGGAGCAGTACTTC. This codes for CASSAGQPREQYF. This rearrangement joins TRBV7-9 to TRBJ2-7; D might be TRBD1 (6 bases). CDR1 is SEHNR and CDR2 is FQNEAQ in the germline V gene (reference sequence). CDR3 length: 13 residues. The V and J ends lost 5 bases and 7 bases respectively, with 15 bases between them. Full variable domain (outside the CDR3, taken from reference TRBV7-9 and TRBJ2-7): DTGVSQNPRHKITKRGQNVTFRCDPISEHNRLYWYRQTLGQGPEFLTYFQNEAQLEKSRLLSDRFSAERPKGSFSTLEIQRTEQGDSAMYLCASSAGQPREQYFGPGTRLTVT.

The chain couples TRBV18 to TRBJ1-2; the D gene is possibly TRBD1 (6 bases). V lost 6 bases to trimming and J lost 6 bases, with 26 bases between them. CDR1 KGHSH and CDR2 LQKENI come from the germline V gene. There are 17 residues in the CDR3. CDR3 in amino acids: CASSDNRPGQIAHGYTF. For the CDR3, the DNA is TGTGCCAGCTCGGACAACCGCCCTGGACAGATTGCACATGGCTACACCTTC.

V usage is TRBV6-1 and J usage is TRBJ1-5; TRBD1 aligns across 7 bases. Germline V gene data show CDR1 as MNHNS and CDR2 as SASEGT. V lost 6 bases and J lost 6; bases outside the gene matches: 8. The CDR3 spans 14 residues. The CDR3 loop is CASSLIGGSQPQHF. For the CDR3, the DNA is TGTGCCAGCAGCCTCATAGGGGGCAGTCAGCCCCAGCATTTT.

This rearrangement joins TRBV4-2 to TRBJ1-1; 7 bases match TRBD1. CDR3 length equals 17 residues. J gave up 0 bases and V 0 bases, and 7 bases lay outside the gene matches. Per the germline V gene, CDR1 is LGHNA and CDR2 is YNFKEQ. CDR3 DNA sequence: TGTGCCAGCAGCCAAGACGGGACAGAGGGGGTGAACACTGAAGCTTTCTTT. This encodes CASSQDGTEGVNTEAFF.

A remark on this clone: The same CDR3 arises from other DNA sequences in this sample as well. The rearrangement uses TRBV15 and TRBJ1-1; D gene unclear. Germline assignment: CDR1 LNHNV and CDR2 YYDKDF (reference sequence). The CDR3 contains 13 residues. Between the trimmed V and J ends, which lost 0 bases and 2 bases, there was a span of 4 bases. CDR3 sequence reads: CATSRDRNTEAFF. The CDR3, as DNA: TGTGCCACCAGCAGAGACCGAAACACTGAAGCTTTCTTT.

The J gene is TRBJ1-1, the V gene TRBV19; D gene ambiguous. Trimming left V 0 bases short and J 5 bases short, with 13 bases between. Germline V gene sequence: CDR1 LNHDA, CDR2 SQIVND (reference sequence). The CDR3 sequence is 15 residues long. The CDR3 coding sequence is TGTGCCAGTAGTATAGATAGGGCTTGGAGGACTGAAGCTTTCTTT. It translates to CASSIDRAWRTEAFF.

The chain joins TRBV7-8 to TRBJ2-7; the D gene is possibly TRBD2 (5 bases). V shed 1 base and J shed 2 bases, with 18 bases lying between them. Looked up from germline, CDR1 is SGHVS and CDR2 is FQNEAQ. The CDR3 has 17 residues. The CDR3 DNA sequence: TGTGCCAGCAGCTTAGTACGGTCGCGGGCTCAGGCCTACGAGCAGTACTTC. Protein: CASSLVRSRAQAYEQYF.

The chain has TRBV6-5 and TRBJ1-4; D unresolved. Trimming shortened V by 6 bases and J by 7 bases, and 15 bases separated the two germline ends. The CDR3 length is 14 residues. From germline, CDR1 is MNHEY and CDR2 SVGAGI. The CDR3 region is CASSPTSAGEKLFF. Written as DNA, the CDR3 is TGTGCCAGCAGCCCCACGTCGGCAGGTGAAAAACTGTTTTTT.

This clone was observed a single time. This rearrangement joins TRBV28 to TRBJ2-7, with a possible D match to TRBD1 (6 bases). Trimming removed 8 bases at V and 2 bases at J, with 16 bases between. The CDR3 length is 14 residues. The V gene's germline CDR1 is MDHEN and CDR2 SYDVKM. CDR3 nucleotides: TGTGCCAGCGGGTCGGGGCAGGGGACCTACGAGCAGTACTTC. This codes for CASGSGQGTYEQYF.

The chain has TRBV5-5 and TRBJ2-5; 9 bases are shared with TRBD2. Trimming cost V 4 bases and J 5 bases; bases outside gene matches: 6. This CDR3 contains 14 residues. The germline V gene has CDR1 SGHKS and CDR2 YYEKEE (reference sequence). In DNA, the CDR3 is TGTGCCAGCAGCCCGGGACTAGCCGGGGAGACCCAGTACTTC. Translation gives CASSPGLAGETQYF. Full variable domain (remainder filled in from reference TRBV5-5 and TRBJ2-5): DAGVTQSPTHLIKTRGQQVTLRCSPISGHKSVSWYQQVLGQGPQFIFQYYEKEERGRGNFPDRFSARQFPNYSSELNVNALLLGDSALYLCASSPGLAGETQYFGPGTRLLVL.

On this clone itself: This CDR3 is also generated by other DNA sequences in the sample. The CDR3 loop is CASSLGQGASGYTF. The CDR3 region has the DNA TGCGCCAGCAGCTTGGGGCAGGGTGCCAGTGGCTACACCTTC. This chain uses TRBV5-1 with TRBJ1-2; D perhaps matches TRBD1 (5 bases). Germline V gene sequence: CDR1 SGHRS, CDR2 YFSETQ. V was trimmed by 0 bases and J by 7 bases, leaving 13 bases between them. This CDR3 is 14 amino acids long.

The chain uses TRBV10-3 and TRBJ2-5; D might be TRBD2 (7 bases). Germline V gene lookup returns CDR1 ENHRY and CDR2 SYGVKD. CDR3 length: 13 amino acids. V dropped 10 bases and J dropped 5 bases, with 17 bases sitting between them. The DNA of the CDR3 is TGTGCCACCCAAACGGGGGGCGTCGAGACCCAGTACTTC. Encoded protein: CATQTGGVETQYF.

The chain is built from TRBV5-1 and TRBJ1-3, with D unresolved. The CDR3 spans 16 residues. Trimming took 0 bases from V and 0 from J, leaving 10 bases between them. Germline loops: CDR1 SGHRS, CDR2 YFSETQ. The CDR3 reads CASSLGHEGSGNTIYF. CDR3 in DNA: TGCGCCAGCAGCTTGGGTCACGAGGGCTCTGGAAACACCATATATTTT.

This clone was observed once. The genes are TRBV7-2 and TRBJ2-2; 11 bases line up with TRBD1. After removal of 3 bases from V and 5 bases from J, the junction contained 5 bases not matched to a gene. Germline lookup yields CDR1 SGHTA and CDR2 FQGNSA. CDR3 size: 16 residues. DNA of the CDR3: TGTGCCAGCAGCTTTACAGGGGACAGGGGGACCGGGGAGCTGTTTTTT. Translated: CASSFTGDRGTGELFF.

The V call is TRBV18, the J call TRBJ2-3, with 8 bases identical to TRBD2. Trimming took 6 bases from V and 2 from J; bases not matched to a gene: 7. In germline, CDR1 is KGHSH, CDR2 LQKENI. The CDR3 extends over 15 amino acids. CDR3 amino acids: CASSPGGYDTDTQYF. CDR3 bases: TGTGCCAGCTCGCCGGGGGGGTATGACACAGATACGCAGTATTTT.

This clone has only one observation. The rearrangement links TRBV6-6 to TRBJ2-1; TRBD1 might be the D (7 bases). The germline V gene has CDR1 MNHNY and CDR2 SVGAGI (reference sequence). CDR3 length equals 13 residues. V shed 8 bases and J shed 6 bases, with 14 bases lying between them. CDR3 sequence reads: CASCGGGGNEQFF. The CDR3 DNA is TGTGCCAGCTGTGGAGGGGGCGGCAATGAGCAGTTCTTC.

The V and J genes are TRBV29-1 and TRBJ2-4, with D perhaps matching TRBD1 (5 bases). The germline gives CDR1 SQVTM, CDR2 ANQGSEA. V dropped 4 bases and J dropped 2 bases, with 6 bases sitting between them. This CDR3 region has 12 residues. In DNA, the CDR3 is TGCAGCGTTGCAGGGACCAAAAACATTCAGTACTTC. This sequence encodes CSVAGTKNIQYF.

The J gene is TRBJ1-1, the V gene TRBV18, with a possible D match to TRBD1 (5 bases). Germline values: CDR1 KGHSH, CDR2 LQKENI. The CDR3 loop spans 16 amino acids. Between the trimmed V and J ends, which lost 0 bases and 3 bases, there was a span of 14 bases. The CDR3 reads CASSPPVTGRDTEAFF. In DNA form, the CDR3 reads TGTGCCAGCTCACCACCGGTGACGGGGCGCGACACTGAAGCTTTCTTT.

The chain employs TRBV5-1 and TRBJ2-7; unclear D gene. Between the trimmed V and J ends, which lost 0 bases and 5 bases, there was a span of 18 bases. Germline CDR1 reads SGHRS; CDR2 reads YFSETQ. This CDR3 region has 16 residues. The CDR3 is CASSLGPIRSGHEQYF. The DNA of the CDR3 is TGCGCCAGCAGCTTGGGTCCAATCAGGTCTGGCCACGAGCAGTACTTC. Drawing the rest from reference TRBV5-1 and TRBJ2-7, the complete variable domain is KAGVTQTPRYLIKTRGQQVTLSCSPISGHRSVSWYQQTPGQGLQFLFEYFSETQRNKGNFPGRFSGRQFSNSRSEMNVSTLELGDSALYLCASSLGPIRSGHEQYFGPGTRLTVT.